The 6 T cell receptor beta chains given below trace back to one sample, sequenced in a study of T cell changes during pregnancy in multiple sclerosis. TCRdb's table, derived via immunoSEQ multiplex PCR, lists solely in-frame clones and lacks some. The sample holds tens of thousands of clones, 89% seen once. The sequences come from CD4+ T cells from peripheral blood mononuclear cells, collected in the first trimester of pregnancy. These TCRs come from a female donor with multiple sclerosis, enrolled in a pregnancy study.

The rearrangement joins TRBV6-1 to TRBJ2-1; 11 positions agree with TRBD2. Germline V lookup: CDR1 MNHNS, CDR2 SASEGT. The V and J ends lost 1 base and 9 bases, in that order; junction bases with no gene match: 5. The CDR3 is 15 amino acids. In DNA form, the CDR3 reads TGTGCCAGCAGTGAAGTGCTAGCGGGAGGTTCTGAGCAGTTCTTC. It encodes CASSEVLAGGSEQFF.

The rearrangement uses TRBV27 and TRBJ1-5, with D perhaps matching TRBD1 (5 bases). Between the trimmed V and J ends, which lost 6 bases and 4 bases, there was a span of 10 bases. CDR1 is MNHEY and CDR2 is SMNVEV in the germline V gene (reference sequence). The CDR3 covers 13 residues. The CDR3 sequence is CASRTVINQPQHF. In nucleotides, the CDR3 is TGTGCCAGCAGGACAGTGATAAATCAGCCCCAGCATTTT.

The V gene is TRBV5-4, the J gene TRBJ2-7, with 10 bases identical to TRBD1. The CDR3 sequence is 15 residues long. V was pared by 5 bases and J by 1 base, with 6 bases of the junction left unmatched. Germline CDR1 and CDR2: SGHNT and YYREEE (reference sequence). CDR3 protein: CASSRGQGVSYEQYF. The CDR3 DNA sequence: TGTGCCAGCAGTAGAGGACAGGGGGTATCCTACGAGCAGTACTTC.

This clone was detected once. The chain is built from TRBV5-1 and TRBJ2-3; 12 bases line up with TRBD2. The CDR3 totals 16 residues. Germline V gene data show CDR1 as SGHRS and CDR2 as YFSETQ. Unmatched junction bases numbered 3, after V lost 0 bases and J lost 4 bases. The CDR3 region has the DNA TGCGCCAGCAGCTTGGTGGGACTAGCGGGCGCAGATACGCAGTATTTT. This gives the protein CASSLVGLAGADTQYF. Based on the CDR3 plus reference TRBV5-1 and TRBJ2-3, the full variable domain is KAGVTQTPRYLIKTRGQQVTLSCSPISGHRSVSWYQQTPGQGLQFLFEYFSETQRNKGNFPGRFSGRQFSNSRSEMNVSTLELGDSALYLCASSLVGLAGADTQYFGPGTRLTVL.

The genes are TRBV7-8 and TRBJ2-1, with D maybe TRBD2 (6 bases). The CDR3 runs 16 residues. With 3 bases removed from V and 9 bases from J, the gap between germline ends came to 21 bases. Looked up from germline, CDR1 is SGHVS and CDR2 is FQNEAQ. The CDR3 DNA reads TGTGCCAGCAGCTTGTTAGCGACTAGATACCCGAGTGAGCAGTTCTTC. This sequence encodes CASSLLATRYPSEQFF.

The gene calls are TRBV10-3 and TRBJ2-3; TRBD2 agrees at 12 bases. V was pared by 11 bases and J by 2 bases, with 5 bases of the junction left unmatched. CDR3 length: 14 amino acids. CDR1 is ENHRY and CDR2 is SYGVKD in the germline V gene. The CDR3 loop reads CASRLAGDTDTQYF. The CDR3 nucleotides read TGTGCCTCCAGACTAGCGGGGGACACAGATACGCAGTATTTT.